The count of the clone carrying this TCR beta chain is one. In the authors' methods: The authors estimated nucleated cell counts from reference gene primer amplification. Repertoires were generated with immunoSEQ multiplex PCR, while TCRdb's copy carries only in-frame clones and drops some. Clonal size and the V and J genes are those of that table, whereas D and trimming came from the DNA. The sample has 40,000 to 50,000 clones; roughly nine tenths are singletons. The data were taken from a study of blood T cell repertoires in COVID-19. Study overall: The samples span acute and convalescent COVID-19 from the United States, Italy and Spain. Sample material is recorded as cDNA or gDNA derived from T cells, B-cell-depleted T cells, or PBMCs.

Germline CDR1 reads MDHEN; CDR2 reads SYDVKM. Between the trimmed V and J ends, which lost 6 bases and 0 bases, there was a span of 21 bases. This CDR3 is built from 19 residues. This chain uses TRBV28 with TRBJ2-6, with D possibly being TRBD1 (6 bases). Source material: peripheral blood. The clonotype was recovered from a human donor in a cohort sampled during active COVID-19. The CDR3 bases are TGTGCCAGCAGCTTTAGTTCAGGGGCGGATTACTCTGGGGCCAACGTCCTGACTTTC. Translating it yields CASSFSSGADYSGANVLTF.